This T cell receptor beta chain was identified during a study of T cell repertoires in cytomegalovirus infection. Germline values: CDR1 SEHNR, CDR2 FQNEAQ (reference sequence). CDR3 size: 13 residues. Trimming pared 4 bases from V and 10 bases from J, leaving 14 bases between. Via MiXCR, TCRdb re-called the reads, giving one row per CDR3 protein. The sample yields more than 650,000 distinct CDR3 sequences, roughly 35% seen once. The specimen sequenced was PBMCs. The chain links TRBV7-9 to TRBJ2-1; D possibly corresponds to TRBD1 (6 bases). The source of this sequence is a human donor in good health (CMV status not recorded). Some clones in this sample may be carry-over from other donors' samples. DNA for the CDR3: TGTGCCAGCAGCTGGCAGGGGATAGGAGAGCAGTTCTTC. Amino acids: CASSWQGIGEQFF.